This T cell receptor (beta chain) was obtained from a study of blood T cell repertoires in COVID-19. About the research overall: The study drew acute and convalescent COVID-19 samples from the United States, Italy and Spain. The analysed material was cDNA or gDNA that came from T cells, B-cell-depleted T cells, or PBMCs.

In Seattle, patients joined the study during active infection and were tracked longitudinally. Per the authors' pipeline: Cell counts per sample came from amplifying reference gene primers. Libraries were prepared by immunoSEQ multiplex PCR; TCRdb keeps only in-frame clonotypes and omits some of them. V and J calls and clone size are those listed in that table; D and trimming were worked out from the DNA. This table has 150,000 to 200,000 clones, over 75% appearing once. The CDR3 covers 16 residues. The V gene lost 4 bases and the J gene lost 3 bases, with 16 bases spanning the gap. CDR1 SNHLY and CDR2 FYNNEI come from the germline V gene.

Sequencing was performed on peripheral blood. V is TRBV2 and J is TRBJ2-1; D call uncertain. The sequence derives from a person aged 70 to 80 with COVID-19, enrolled during active disease. The CDR3 DNA reads TGTGCCAGCAGTGGCCGCGAGGCACTACACTACAATGAGCAGTTCTTC. Protein product: CASSGREALHYNEQFF. The variable domain in full, with the rest retrieved from reference TRBV2 and TRBJ2-1, is EPEVTQTPSHQVTQMGQEVILRCVPISNHLYFYWYRQILGQKVEFLVSFYNNEISEKSEIFDDQFSVERPDGSNFTLKIRSTKLEDSAMYFCASSGREALHYNEQFFGPGTRLTVL.